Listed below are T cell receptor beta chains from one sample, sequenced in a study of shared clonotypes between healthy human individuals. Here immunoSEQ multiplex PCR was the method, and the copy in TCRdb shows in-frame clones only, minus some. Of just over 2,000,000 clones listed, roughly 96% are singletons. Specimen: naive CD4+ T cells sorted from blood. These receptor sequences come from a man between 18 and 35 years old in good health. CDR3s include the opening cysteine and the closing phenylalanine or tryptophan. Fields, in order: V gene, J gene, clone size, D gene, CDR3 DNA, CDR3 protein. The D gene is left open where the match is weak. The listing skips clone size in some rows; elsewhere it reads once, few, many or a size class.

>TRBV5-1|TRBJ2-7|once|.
TGCGCCAGCAGTACAACCGGGACTTCCACCTACGAGCAGTACTTC
CASSTTGTSTYEQYF
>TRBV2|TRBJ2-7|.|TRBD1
TGTGCCAGCAGTACCGGGACAGGGGGCATCGAGCAGTACTTC
CASSTGTGGIEQYF
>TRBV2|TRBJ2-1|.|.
TGTGCCAGCAGGGCGTCTATCCAAGGGAGTGAGCAGTTCTTC
CASRASIQGSEQFF
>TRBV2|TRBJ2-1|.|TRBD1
TGTGCCAGCGATACGGACAGGGCAAGCAATGAGCAGTTCTTC
CASDTDRASNEQFF
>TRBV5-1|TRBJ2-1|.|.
TGCGCCAGCAGCCCAGTGGGGGACTCCTACAATGAGCAGTTCTTC
CASSPVGDSYNEQFF
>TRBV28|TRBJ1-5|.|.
TGTGCCAGCAGTTCCCAGGATCCCCAGCATTTT
CASSSQDPQHF
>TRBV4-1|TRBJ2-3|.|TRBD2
TGCGCCAGCAGCCCGAGTCTAGCGGGGGGCTATAATACGCAGTATTTT
CASSPSLAGGYNTQYF
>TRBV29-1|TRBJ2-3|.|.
TGCAGCGTTGAGTACAGGGATAAGGGGGATACGCAGTATTTT
CSVEYRDKGDTQYF
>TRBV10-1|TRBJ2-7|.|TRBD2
TGCGCCAGCAGTTGGGCCCCTAGCGGGGAGCAGTACTTC
CASSWAPSGEQYF
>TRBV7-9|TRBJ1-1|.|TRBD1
TGTGCCAGCAGCTCGCAGGGGGCTCTGAACACTGAAGCTTTCTTT
CASSSQGALNTEAFF
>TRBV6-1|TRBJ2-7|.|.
TGTGCCAGCAGTGAACAATACTTGGGATTAGCGGCCTACGAGCAGTACTTC
CASSEQYLGLAAYEQYF
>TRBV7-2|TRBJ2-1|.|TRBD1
TGTGCCAGCCAACCGACAGGGTACAATGAGCAGTTCTTC
CASQPTGYNEQFF
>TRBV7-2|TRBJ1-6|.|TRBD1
TGTGCCAGCAGCTCCGGGACAGGGATCCCCATTCCGAATTCACCCCTCCACTTT
CASSSGTGIPIPNSPLHF
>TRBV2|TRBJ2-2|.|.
TGTGCCAGCACCCCTAGACTAGGGGATCACGGGGAGCTGTTTTTT
CASTPRLGDHGELFF
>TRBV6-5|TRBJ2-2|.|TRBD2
TGTGCCAGCAGCCTAGCGGGGTCGAACACCGGGGAGCTGTTTTTT
CASSLAGSNTGELFF
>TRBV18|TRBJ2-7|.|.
TGTGCCAGCTCACCGAGTCGGGACAATCCTTACGAGCAGTACTTC
CASSPSRDNPYEQYF
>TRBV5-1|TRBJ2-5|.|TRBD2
TGCGCCAGCAGCTTAACGCTAGCGGGGGGATCGGAGACCCAGTACTTC
CASSLTLAGGSETQYF
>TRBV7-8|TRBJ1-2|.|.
TGTGCCAGCAGCTCGGTAGGGGGTGGCTATGGCTACACCTTC
CASSSVGGGYGYTF
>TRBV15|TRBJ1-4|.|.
TGTGCCACCAGCAGAGATCGCCAGGGGCGAGGCGATGAAAAACTGTTTTTT
CATSRDRQGRGDEKLFF
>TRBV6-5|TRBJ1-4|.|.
TGTGCCAGCAGCGCCGGTGTTCGTGATAATGAAAAACTGTTTTTT
CASSAGVRDNEKLFF
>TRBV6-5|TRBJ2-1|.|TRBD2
TGTGCCAGCAGTTACTCAGGGATAGCGGGAGTGGGTGAGCAGTTCTTC
CASSYSGIAGVGEQFF
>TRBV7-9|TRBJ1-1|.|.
TGTGCCAGCAGCTTATTCACGCTGACCCGTGGGACTGAAGCTTTCTTT
CASSLFTLTRGTEAFF
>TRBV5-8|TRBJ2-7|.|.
TGTGCCAGCAGTGACCGCGTCTCCTACGAGCAGTACTTC
CASSDRVSYEQYF
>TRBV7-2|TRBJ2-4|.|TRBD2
TGTGCCAGCAGCCGGACTAGCGGGGGCTCGGAAAACATTCAGTACTTC
CASSRTSGGSENIQYF
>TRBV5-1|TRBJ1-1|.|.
TGCGCCAGCAGCTTGGCCCCCGGGACCACTGAAGCTTTCTTT
CASSLAPGTTEAFF
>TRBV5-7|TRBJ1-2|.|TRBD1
TGTGCCAGCAGCCTGGGACAGGGTAACTATGGCTACACCTTC
CASSLGQGNYGYTF
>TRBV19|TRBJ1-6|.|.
TGTGCCAGTAGTATCGACAGGAGGAATTCACCCCTCCACTTT
CASSIDRRNSPLHF
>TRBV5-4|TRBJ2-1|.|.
TGTGCCAGCAGCTTAAGGACCATTTACAATGAGCAGTTCTTC
CASSLRTIYNEQFF